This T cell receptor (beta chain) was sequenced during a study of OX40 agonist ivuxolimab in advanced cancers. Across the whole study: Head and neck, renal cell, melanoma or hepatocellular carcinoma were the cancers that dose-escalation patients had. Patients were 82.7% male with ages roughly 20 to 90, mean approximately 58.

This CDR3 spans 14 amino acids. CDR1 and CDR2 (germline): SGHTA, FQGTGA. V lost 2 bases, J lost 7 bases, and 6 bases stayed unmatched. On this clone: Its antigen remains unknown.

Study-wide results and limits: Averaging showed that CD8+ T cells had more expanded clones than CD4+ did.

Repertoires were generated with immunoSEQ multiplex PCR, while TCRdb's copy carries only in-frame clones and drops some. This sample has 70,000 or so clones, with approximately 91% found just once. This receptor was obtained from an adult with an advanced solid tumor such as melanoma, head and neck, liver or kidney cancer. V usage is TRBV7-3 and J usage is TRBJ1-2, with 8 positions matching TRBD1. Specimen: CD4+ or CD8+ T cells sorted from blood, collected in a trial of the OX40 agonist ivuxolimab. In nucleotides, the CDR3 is TGTGCCAGCAGCTTAGGCCAGGGGGCTGGTGGCTACACCTTC. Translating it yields CASSLGQGAGGYTF.